This is a list of T cell receptor beta chains from one sample in a study of T cells in Graves' hyperthyroidism and ophthalmopathy. TCRdb reanalysed the multiplex PCR reads using MiXCR and keeps one entry per CDR3 protein. This sample yields roughly 520,000 distinct CDR3 sequences, of which roughly a quarter are seen a single time; 10% to 12% belongs to the top ten. The sequenced sample consisted of blood. The source is a woman between 25 and 40 years old with Graves' ophthalmopathy. Each CDR3 is given with its conserved first and last residue. D genes are given only for firm matches. The listing skips clone size in some rows; elsewhere it reads once, few, many or a size class.

-	many	TRBV12-3/TRBV12-4	TRBJ1-3	CASSFDEFSGNTIYF	TGTGCCAGCAGTTTCGATGAATTCAGTGGAAACACCATATATTTT
-	-	TRBV5-1	TRBJ2-2	CASSLGAMRTGELFF	TGCGCCAGCAGCTTGGGGGCTATGCGCACCGGGGAGCTGTTTTTT
-	-	TRBV11-1	TRBJ1-1	CTSSRRGAEAFF	TGTACCAGCAGCCGCCGAGGGGCTGAAGCTTTCTTT
-	many	TRBV12-3/TRBV12-4	TRBJ2-7	CASSLLTGYEQYF	TGTGCCAGCAGTTTACTCACAGGCTACGAGCAGTACTTC
-	-	TRBV2	TRBJ2-6	CASRGGDSSGANVLTF	TGTGCCAGCAGGGGCGGTGACAGCTCTGGGGCCAACGTCCTGACTTTC
-	many	TRBV7-2	TRBJ1-3	CASSSMAGGNTIYF	TGTGCCAGCAGCTCCATGGCAGGGGGAAACACCATATATTTT
-	many	TRBV12-3/TRBV12-4	TRBJ1-1	CASRPGVLFTEAFF	TGTGCCAGCCGCCCAGGTGTACTCTTCACTGAAGCTTTCTTT
-	few	TRBV7-9	TRBJ1-6	CASSHSGTQGYRSPLHF	TGTGCCAGCAGTCATTCCGGGACCCAGGGTTATCGGTCACCCCTCCACTTT
-	-	TRBV19	TRBJ1-5	CASTGAGNQPQHF	TGTGCCAGTACAGGGGCGGGGAATCAGCCCCAGCATTTT
TRBD1	many	TRBV20-1	TRBJ2-2	CSATDRGRTGELFF	TGCAGTGCTACGGACAGGGGAAGGACCGGGGAGCTGTTTTTT
-	-	TRBV11-1	TRBJ1-1	CASSLALKGLNTEAFF	TGTGCCAGCAGCTTAGCGCTGAAGGGACTGAACACTGAAGCTTTCTTT
TRBD2	-	TRBV5-1	TRBJ2-2	CASSQISAGSRTGELFF	TGCGCCAGCAGCCAGATTTCAGCGGGGTCGAGAACCGGGGAGCTGTTTTTT
TRBD1	many	TRBV12-3/TRBV12-4	TRBJ2-4	CASRDRGKNIQYF	TGTGCCAGCAGGGACAGGGGCAAAAACATTCAGTACTTC
-	-	TRBV7-3	TRBJ1-1	CASSLMDTATEAFF	TGTGCCAGCAGCCTAATGGATACGGCTACTGAAGCTTTCTTT
-	many	TRBV29-1	TRBJ1-1	CSVEDTGPAFF	TGCAGCGTTGAAGATACCGGGCCAGCTTTCTTT
-	many	TRBV6-5	TRBJ2-6	CASSTRLSGANVLTF	TGTGCCAGCAGTACCCGACTCTCTGGGGCCAACGTCCTGACTTTC
-	many	TRBV5-1	TRBJ1-2	CASRATALLNGYTF	TGCGCCAGCAGGGCAACGGCGCTCCTAAATGGCTACACCTTC
TRBD2	-	TRBV11-1	TRBJ2-7	CASSFGSGGALSYEQYF	TGTGCCAGCAGCTTTGGCAGCGGGGGGGCCCTATCCTACGAGCAGTACTTC
TRBD1	-	TRBV28	TRBJ1-1	CANSSGGRDTEAFF	TGTGCCAACAGTTCAGGGGGCAGAGACACTGAAGCTTTCTTT
-	many	TRBV28	TRBJ2-5	CASSLGAAGAETQYF	TGTGCCAGCAGTTTGGGGGCAGCGGGCGCAGAGACCCAGTACTTC
-	many	TRBV7-9	TRBJ1-1	CASSFKGLNTEAFF	TGTGCCAGCAGCTTCAAGGGGTTGAACACTGAAGCTTTCTTT
-	-	TRBV11-3	TRBJ2-2	CASSLDRGWSGELFF	TGTGCCAGCAGCTTAGACCGGGGGTGGTCCGGGGAGCTGTTTTTT
-	-	TRBV6-1	TRBJ1-5	CASSTFSTGGNQPQHF	TGTGCCAGCAGTACCTTTTCGACAGGAGGCAATCAGCCCCAGCATTTT
-	-	TRBV2	TRBJ1-1	CASSEGPLEAFF	TGTGCCAGCAGTGAAGGTCCGCTGGAAGCTTTCTTT
-	-	TRBV6-1	TRBJ1-5	CASSSRYIQPQHF	TGTGCCAGCAGCTCACGTTATATTCAGCCCCAGCATTTT
-	-	TRBV6-1	TRBJ2-2	CASSPGLFNTGELFF	TGTGCCAGCAGTCCGGGACTCTTTAACACCGGGGAGCTGTTTTTT
-	-	TRBV2	TRBJ1-2	CASSEHRINYGYTF	TGTGCCAGCAGTGAGCACAGAATTAACTATGGCTACACCTTC
-	many	TRBV2	TRBJ1-1	CASSERGRNTEAFF	TGTGCCAGCAGTGAGCGGGGTAGGAACACTGAAGCTTTCTTT
TRBD1	-	TRBV7-2	TRBJ1-5	CASSLQGTGQPQHF	TGTGCCAGCAGCCTACAGGGGACAGGTCAGCCCCAGCATTTT
TRBD2	-	TRBV7-2	TRBJ2-2	CASSPLGGVTGELFF	TGTGCCAGCAGCCCGTTGGGAGGGGTGACCGGGGAGCTGTTTTTT
TRBD2	-	TRBV6-1	TRBJ2-5	CASIRGGGETQYF	TGTGCCAGCATTCGGGGGGGCGGGGAGACCCAGTACTTC
-	-	TRBV12-3/TRBV12-4	TRBJ1-5	CASSKPRGKNQPQHF	TGTGCCAGCAGCAAACCCCGGGGTAAAAATCAGCCCCAGCATTTT
TRBD1	-	TRBV12-5	TRBJ2-7	CASGWDSAYEQYF	TGTGCTAGTGGCTGGGACAGTGCCTACGAGCAGTACTTC
-	many	TRBV6-1	TRBJ1-5	CASRERGNQPQHF	TGTGCCAGCAGAGAACGAGGCAATCAGCCCCAGCATTTT
-	many	TRBV20-1	TRBJ1-5	CSALTGYSNQPQHF	TGCAGTGCTTTGACAGGTTATAGCAATCAGCCCCAGCATTTT
TRBD1	-	TRBV10-3	TRBJ1-1	CATLRQGTMNTEAFF	TGTGCCACCTTGCGACAGGGGACCATGAACACTGAAGCTTTCTTT
TRBD2	many	TRBV7-2	TRBJ2-7	CASSLVISGSYEQYF	TGTGCCAGCAGCTTAGTGATTAGCGGGTCCTACGAGCAGTACTTC
-	many	TRBV15	TRBJ2-5	CATSRVREFETQYF	TGTGCCACCAGCAGAGTTAGGGAATTCGAGACCCAGTACTTC
-	-	TRBV11-1	TRBJ1-3	CASSGRDSVSGNTIYF	TGTGCCAGCAGCGGACGCGACAGCGTCTCTGGAAACACCATATATTTT
-	many	TRBV27	TRBJ2-5	CASSPPGQETQYF	TGTGCCAGCAGCCCGCCTGGACAAGAGACCCAGTACTTC
-	many	TRBV19	TRBJ1-5	CASQASGTAQPQHF	TGTGCCAGCCAAGCGTCGGGGACGGCGCAGCCCCAGCATTTT
-	many	TRBV6-5	TRBJ2-7	CASRSTTKDSSYEQYF	TGTGCCAGCAGGTCCACGACTAAGGATTCCTCCTACGAGCAGTACTTC
-	many	TRBV6-5	TRBJ1-5	CASSYSTMSNQPQHF	TGTGCCAGCAGTTACTCGACGATGAGCAATCAGCCCCAGCATTTT
TRBD1	many	TRBV30	TRBJ1-1	CAWNQDRGHTEAFF	TGTGCCTGGAACCAGGACAGGGGGCACACTGAAGCTTTCTTT
TRBD1	once	TRBV30	TRBJ1-2	CAWSVLADRGHGYTF	TGTGCCTGGAGTGTACTGGCGGACAGGGGCCATGGCTACACCTTC
TRBD2	-	TRBV28	TRBJ2-4	CASSLWRTSGRTAKNIQYF	TGTGCCAGCAGTTTATGGAGGACTAGCGGGAGGACAGCCAAAAACATTCAGTACTTC
-	few	TRBV6-1	TRBJ1-2	CASHARGAVDGYTF	TGTGCCAGCCACGCCAGGGGAGCGGTGGATGGCTACACCTTC
-	many	TRBV7-2	TRBJ1-1	CASSLEGWGGAFF	TGTGCCAGCAGCTTAGAAGGTTGGGGGGGAGCTTTCTTT
-	many	TRBV3-1	TRBJ2-5	CASSQLRRETQYF	TGTGCCAGCAGCCAATTACGGCGTGAGACCCAGTACTTC